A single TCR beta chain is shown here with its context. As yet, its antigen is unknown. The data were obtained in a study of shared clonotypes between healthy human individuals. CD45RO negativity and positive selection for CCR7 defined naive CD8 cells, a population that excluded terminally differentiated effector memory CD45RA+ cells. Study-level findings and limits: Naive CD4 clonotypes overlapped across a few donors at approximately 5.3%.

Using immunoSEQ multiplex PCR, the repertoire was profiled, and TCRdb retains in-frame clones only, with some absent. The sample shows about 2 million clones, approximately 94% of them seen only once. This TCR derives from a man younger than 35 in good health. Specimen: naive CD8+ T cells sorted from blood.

The CDR3 protein is CASLGRTGKVGNQPQHF. CDR3 nucleotides: TGTGCCAGCCTCGGGAGAACAGGGAAGGTTGGCAATCAGCCCCAGCATTTT. The gene calls are TRBV2 and TRBJ1-5; possibly TRBD1 for D (6 bases). Trimming removed 8 bases from V and 2 bases from J, with 22 bases in between. Germline CDR1 SNHLY, CDR2 FYNNEI. The CDR3 is 17 residues long.